The 14 T cell receptor beta chains below were found in one sample sequenced in a study of PD-L1 blockade in urothelial cancer. Time point of the sample: pretreatment peripheral blood. Profiling relied on immunoSEQ multiplex PCR, and the TCRdb table lists in-frame clones only, not all of them. The table lists roughly 130,000 clones, approximately 84% of them singletons, with around 3.2% in the top ten. The sample was PBMCs, taken around atezolizumab (anti-PD-L1) treatment. These receptors were taken from a man aged 45 to 65 with urothelial cancer.

The chain recombines TRBV30 with TRBJ2-7; no firm D call. CDR3 length: 13 residues. Germline-derived CDR1 and CDR2 are GTSNPN and SVGIG (reference sequence). V was shortened by 4 bases and J by 6 bases, with 16 bases between the two germline ends. CDR3 sequence reads: CAWKAGYYFEQYF. DNA for the CDR3: TGTGCCTGGAAAGCAGGCTATTATTTCGAGCAGTACTTC. Full variable domain (rest looked up from reference TRBV30 and TRBJ2-7): SQTIHQWPATLVQPVGSPLSLECTVEGTSNPNLYWYRQAAGRGLQLLFYSVGIGQISSEVPQNLSASRPQDRQFILSSKKLLLSDSGFYLCAWKAGYYFEQYFGPGTRLTVT.

The chain uses TRBV7-9 and TRBJ2-2; D not certain. Germline V gene lookup returns CDR1 SEHNR and CDR2 FQNEAQ (reference sequence). Trimming pared 5 bases from V and 5 bases from J, leaving 9 bases between. This CDR3 is 13 amino acids long. In nucleotides, the CDR3 is TGTGCCAGCAGCCCGGGTCCAACCGGGGAGCTGTTTTTT. Translation: CASSPGPTGELFF.

V gene TRBV9 combines with J gene TRBJ2-3; 7 nucleotides align to TRBD2. The V gene end was trimmed by 3 bases and the J gene end by 2 bases; junction bases not matched to a gene: 9. Germline CDR1 SGDLS, CDR2 YYNGEE. This CDR3 is 16 amino acids long. The chain's CDR3 is CASSALAGEVTDTQYF. CDR3 DNA sequence: TGTGCCAGCAGCGCCCTGGCGGGAGAGGTCACAGATACGCAGTATTTT. The whole variable domain, filled in from reference TRBV9 and TRBJ2-3, reads DSGVTQTPKHLITATGQRVTLRCSPRSGDLSVYWYQQSLDQGLQFLIQYYNGEERAKGNILERFSAQQFPDLHSELNLSSLELGDSALYFCASSALAGEVTDTQYFGPGTRLTVL.

The chain employs TRBV15 and TRBJ1-1; 8 positions match TRBD1. The CDR3 has 19 residues. The germline V gene has CDR1 LNHNV and CDR2 YYDKDF (reference sequence). The V gene end was trimmed by 5 bases and the J gene end by 3 bases; junction bases not matched to a gene: 20. The CDR3 sequence is CATSGPVIETGAWDTEAFF. CDR3 in DNA: TGTGCCACCAGCGGCCCCGTAATAGAGACAGGGGCCTGGGACACTGAAGCTTTCTTT.

The gene calls are TRBV15 and TRBJ1-5; 7 bases are a match to TRBD1. V gave up 3 bases and J gave up 0 bases; unmatched junction bases: 5. The CDR3 totals 16 residues. The germline gives CDR1 LNHNV, CDR2 YYDKDF (reference sequence). CDR3 DNA: TGTGCCACCAGCAGTCGGACAGGCAATAGCAATCAGCCCCAGCATTTT. It yields the protein CATSSRTGNSNQPQHF.

This clone was counted between two and nine times. V gene TRBV28 combines with J gene TRBJ1-2; 10 bases are a match to TRBD1. The CDR3 runs 13 residues. Germline V gives CDR1 MDHEN, CDR2 SYDVKM. Trimming cost V 6 bases and J 8 bases; bases outside gene matches: 6. CDR3 protein: CASSTTGGGGYTF. CDR3 nucleotides: TGTGCCAGCAGCACGACAGGGGGCGGAGGCTACACCTTC.

The rearrangement uses TRBV15 and TRBJ2-7, with 8 bases lining up with TRBD1. V dropped 3 bases and J dropped 6; count of bases not matched to a gene: 4. This CDR3 has 13 amino acids. Germline loops: CDR1 LNHNV, CDR2 YYDKDF (reference sequence). The CDR3 DNA reads as TGTGCCACCAGCAGGACCACAGGGGGCGAGCAGTACTTC. It translates to CATSRTTGGEQYF.

V usage is TRBV18 and J usage is TRBJ2-7; tentative D call: TRBD1 (5 bases). Trimming pared 3 bases from V and 2 bases from J, leaving 11 bases between. Germline loops: CDR1 KGHSH, CDR2 LQKENI. This CDR3 has 14 amino acids. CDR3 DNA sequence: TGTGCCAGCTCACCTATAGGGGCCCCCTACGAGCAGTACTTC. Its protein is CASSPIGAPYEQYF.

The rearrangement uses TRBV19 and TRBJ2-4; TRBD2 aligns across 10 bases. The CDR3 length is 12 residues. Per germline, CDR1 LNHDA and CDR2 SQIVND (reference sequence). V lost 7 bases, J lost 9 bases, and 3 bases stayed unmatched. The CDR3: CASTSGGGIQYF. The CDR3 nucleotides read TGTGCCAGTACTAGCGGGGGCGGCATTCAGTACTTC.

V gene TRBV27 combines with J gene TRBJ2-7; D remains unclear. Germline V CDR1 and CDR2: MNHEY, SMNVEV (reference sequence). CDR3 length: 15 residues. Trimming left V 5 bases short and J 0 bases short, with 14 bases between. CDR3 sequence: CASSPNWADSYEQYF. DNA of the CDR3: TGTGCCAGCAGTCCCAACTGGGCAGACTCCTACGAGCAGTACTTC.

The chain couples TRBV4-1 to TRBJ2-7; 8 bases match TRBD2. CDR1 and CDR2 (germline): MGHRA, YSYEKL. The CDR3 runs to 17 residues. Unmatched junction bases numbered 9, after V lost 0 bases and J lost 2 bases. CDR3 sequence reads: CASSQDDGRGATYEQYF. The CDR3 region has the DNA TGCGCCAGCAGCCAAGATGACGGGCGGGGGGCGACCTACGAGCAGTACTTC.

The chain couples TRBV10-3 to TRBJ2-1; no clear D. V was trimmed by 3 bases and J by 9 bases, leaving 9 bases between them. The V gene's germline CDR1 is ENHRY and CDR2 SYGVKD. The CDR3 length is 12 residues. The CDR3 sequence is CAISDPPSEQFF. The CDR3, as DNA: TGTGCCATCAGTGACCCCCCCAGTGAGCAGTTCTTC.

The chain carries TRBV7-8 and TRBJ2-7; 9 bases fit TRBD1. The CDR3 length is 18 residues. J lost 0 bases, V lost 0 bases, and 9 bases had no gene match. Germline loops: CDR1 SGHVS, CDR2 FQNEAQ. CDR3 sequence (DNA): TGTGCCAGCAGCTTAGCGGGACAGGGAACATCCAGCTCCTACGAGCAGTACTTC. Its protein product is CASSLAGQGTSSSYEQYF. The variable domain in full, completed from reference TRBV7-8 and TRBJ2-7, reads GAGVSQSPRYKVAKRGQDVALRCDPISGHVSLFWYQQALGQGPEFLTYFQNEAQLDKSGLPSDRFFAERPEGSVSTLKIQRTQQEDSAVYLCASSLAGQGTSSSYEQYFGPGTRLTVT.

The chain combines TRBV11-2 with TRBJ2-5, with a tentative D call TRBD2 (5 bases). This CDR3 contains 16 residues. Germline values: CDR1 SGHAT, CDR2 FQNNGV. V dropped 1 base and J dropped 2 bases, with 14 bases sitting between them. The CDR3 DNA sequence: TGTGCCAGCAGCTTAGTTCCGGCGGGTCTACAAGAGACCCAGTACTTC. Encoded protein: CASSLVPAGLQETQYF.